The clone carrying this T cell receptor beta chain was detected once. The antigen is unknown. Sequenced by immunoSEQ multiplex PCR; TCRdb stores in-frame clones only, minus some. The repertoire includes about 420,000 clones, 70% to 90% of them detected once, and approximately 4% sits in the top ten. V lost 4 bases to trimming and J lost 2 bases, with 15 bases between them. The germline gives CDR1 SEHNR, CDR2 FQNEAQ (reference sequence). The CDR3 is made up of 15 amino acids. Documented treatment: over 15 received Ad26.COV2.S at low or high dose, single or two shots; about five received placebo; per-sample allocation not given. Collection of samples fell on day 63 after the first vaccine or placebo injection. This specimen comes from a study of Ad26.COV2.S vaccination and SARS-CoV-2 variants. As for the study in general: Within the COV1001 Ad26.COV2.S trial arm, the donor was enrolled. Once, or twice with 56 days between doses, Ad26.COV2.S was given intramuscularly. Overall study results and limits: Reports say spike-specific CD8+ and CD4+ T cell responses covered substantial breadth after vaccination. Relative to placebo recipients, vaccine recipients exhibited elevated spike-specific TCR breadth.

This TCR came from a person between 18 and 59 years old who received the Ad26.COV2.S COVID-19 vaccine or a placebo. The source material was peripheral blood, sampled in a trial of Ad26.COV2.S vaccine versus placebo. The genes are TRBV7-9 and TRBJ2-7, with D hard to call. The CDR3 here is CASSSTLNNPYEQYF. The CDR3 DNA is TGTGCCAGCAGCTCAACCTTAAACAACCCCTACGAGCAGTACTTC. Together with reference TRBV7-9 and TRBJ2-7, the CDR3 gives the full variable domain: DTGVSQNPRHKITKRGQNVTFRCDPISEHNRLYWYRQTLGQGPEFLTYFQNEAQLEKSRLLSDRFSAERPKGSFSTLEIQRTEQGDSAMYLCASSSTLNNPYEQYFGPGTRLTVT.